This T cell receptor beta chain was identified in a study of post-analysis software for immune sequencing data. Study at large: As for disease course, relapsing-remitting, secondary progressive and progressive-relapsing multiple sclerosis were all included.

The V end lost 7 bases, the J end lost 0 bases, and 13 bases lay between the germline ends. The CDR3 runs 15 residues. Unique molecular identifiers were present in the TCR beta cDNA libraries. Yield was 500,000 or so cDNA molecules from about 1 to 10 million T cells. Each CDR3 protein gets one entry after TCRdb re-called the PCR reads with MiXCR. The sample records approximately 400,000 distinct CDR3 sequences, roughly 35% being singletons. The study, taken as a whole, reports: Four or five TRBV segments, including TRBV5-6, TRBV5-1 and TRBV20-1, were more frequent in patients than controls. Relative to controls, patients with multiple sclerosis showed significantly lower normalized Chao1 diversity.

This clonotype was detected once. Antigen unknown. The sequenced sample consisted of blood. This clonotype was sampled from a girl aged 5 to 17 with multiple sclerosis. The chain uses TRBV12-3 or TRBV12-4 and TRBJ2-4; D call uncertain. The CDR3 region has the DNA TGTGCCAGCAAGGCAGAGCACTCAGCCAAAAACATTCAGTACTTC. Encoded protein: CASKAEHSAKNIQYF.